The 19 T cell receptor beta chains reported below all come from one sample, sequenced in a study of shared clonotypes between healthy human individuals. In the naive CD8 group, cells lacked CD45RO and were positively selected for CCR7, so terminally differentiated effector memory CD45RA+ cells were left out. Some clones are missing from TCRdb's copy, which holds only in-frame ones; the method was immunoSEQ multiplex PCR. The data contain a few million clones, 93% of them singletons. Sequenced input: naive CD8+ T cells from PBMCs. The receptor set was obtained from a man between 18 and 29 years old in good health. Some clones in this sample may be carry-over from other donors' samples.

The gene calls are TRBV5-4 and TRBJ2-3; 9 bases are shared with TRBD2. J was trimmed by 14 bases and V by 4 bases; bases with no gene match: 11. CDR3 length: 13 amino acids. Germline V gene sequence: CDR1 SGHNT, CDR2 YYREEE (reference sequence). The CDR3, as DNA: TGTGCCAGCAGCAGCGCAGCGGGACTAGCCCCGTATTTT. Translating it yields CASSSAAGLAPYF.

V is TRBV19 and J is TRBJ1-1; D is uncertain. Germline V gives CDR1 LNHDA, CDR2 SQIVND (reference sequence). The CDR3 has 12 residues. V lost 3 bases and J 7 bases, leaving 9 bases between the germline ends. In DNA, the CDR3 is TGTGCCAGTAGTATCGCTCCGGGTGAAGCTTTCTTT. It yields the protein CASSIAPGEAFF.

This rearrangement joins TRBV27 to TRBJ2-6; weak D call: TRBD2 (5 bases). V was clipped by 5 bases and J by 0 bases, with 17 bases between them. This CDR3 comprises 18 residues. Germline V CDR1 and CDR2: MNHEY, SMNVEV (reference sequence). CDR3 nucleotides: TGTGCCAGCAGTCACCTAGTTAGCGTAAGCTCTGGGGCCAACGTCCTGACTTTC. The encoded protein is CASSHLVSVSSGANVLTF.

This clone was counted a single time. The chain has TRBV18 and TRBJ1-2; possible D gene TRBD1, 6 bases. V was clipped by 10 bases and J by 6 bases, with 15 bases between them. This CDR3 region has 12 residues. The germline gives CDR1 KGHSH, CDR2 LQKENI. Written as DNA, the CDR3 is TGTGCCAACTTGACAGGTCTGGATGGCTACACCTTC. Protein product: CANLTGLDGYTF.

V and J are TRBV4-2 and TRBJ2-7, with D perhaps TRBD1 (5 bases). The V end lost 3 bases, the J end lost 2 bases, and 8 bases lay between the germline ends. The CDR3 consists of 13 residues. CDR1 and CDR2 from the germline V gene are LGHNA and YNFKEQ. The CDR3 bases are TGTGCCAGCAGCCAGACAGATACCTACGAGCAGTACTTC. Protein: CASSQTDTYEQYF.

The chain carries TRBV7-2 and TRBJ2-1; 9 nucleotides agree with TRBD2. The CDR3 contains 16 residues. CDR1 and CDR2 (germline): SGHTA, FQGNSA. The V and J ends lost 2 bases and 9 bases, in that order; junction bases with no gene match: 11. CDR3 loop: CASSLLLAGRVSEQFF. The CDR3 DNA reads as TGTGCCAGCAGCTTACTTCTAGCGGGGAGGGTGAGTGAGCAGTTCTTC. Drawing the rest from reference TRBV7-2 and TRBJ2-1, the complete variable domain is GAGVSQSPSNKVTEKGKDVELRCDPISGHTALYWYRQSLGQGLEFLIYFQGNSAPDKSGLPSDRFSAERTGGSVSTLTIQRTQQEDSAVYLCASSLLLAGRVSEQFFGPGTRLTVL.

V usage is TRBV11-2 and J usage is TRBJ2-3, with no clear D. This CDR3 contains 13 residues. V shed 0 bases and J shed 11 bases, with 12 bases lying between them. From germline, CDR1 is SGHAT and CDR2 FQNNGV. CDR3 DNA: TGTGCCAGCAGCTTAGATCCATTCTGGAAGCAGTATTTT. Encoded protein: CASSLDPFWKQYF.

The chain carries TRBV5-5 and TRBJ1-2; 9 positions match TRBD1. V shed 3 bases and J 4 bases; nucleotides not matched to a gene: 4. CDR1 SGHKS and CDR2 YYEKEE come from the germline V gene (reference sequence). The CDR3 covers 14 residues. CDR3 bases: TGTGCCAGCAGCTGGACAGGGGTGGCCTATGGCTACACCTTC. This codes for CASSWTGVAYGYTF.

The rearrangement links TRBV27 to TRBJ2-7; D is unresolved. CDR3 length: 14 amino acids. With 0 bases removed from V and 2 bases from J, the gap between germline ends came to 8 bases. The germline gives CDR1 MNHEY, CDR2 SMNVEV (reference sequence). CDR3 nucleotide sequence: TGTGCCAGCAGTTTATCCCGGGTCCCCTACGAGCAGTACTTC. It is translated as CASSLSRVPYEQYF.

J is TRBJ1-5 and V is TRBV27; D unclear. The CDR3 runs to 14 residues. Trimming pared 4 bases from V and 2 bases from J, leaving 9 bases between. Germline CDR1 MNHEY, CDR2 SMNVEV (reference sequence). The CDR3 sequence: CASSYGPRNQPQHF. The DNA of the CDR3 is TGTGCCAGCAGTTACGGGCCTCGCAATCAGCCCCAGCATTTT.

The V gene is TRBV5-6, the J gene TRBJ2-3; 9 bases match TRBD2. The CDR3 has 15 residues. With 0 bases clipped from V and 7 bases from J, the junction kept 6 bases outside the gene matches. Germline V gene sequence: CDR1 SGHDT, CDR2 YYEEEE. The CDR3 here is CASSLVGGRGNTQYF. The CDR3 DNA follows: TGTGCCAGCAGCTTGGTTGGCGGGAGGGGTAATACGCAGTATTTT.

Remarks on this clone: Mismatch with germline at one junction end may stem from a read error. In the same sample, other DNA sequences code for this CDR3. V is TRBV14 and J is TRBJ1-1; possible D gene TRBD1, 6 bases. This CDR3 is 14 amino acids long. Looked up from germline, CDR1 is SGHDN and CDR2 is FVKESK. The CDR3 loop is CASSPQGRNTEAFF. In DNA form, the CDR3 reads TGTGCCAGCAGCCCACAGGGTCGGAACACTGAGGCTTTCTTT.

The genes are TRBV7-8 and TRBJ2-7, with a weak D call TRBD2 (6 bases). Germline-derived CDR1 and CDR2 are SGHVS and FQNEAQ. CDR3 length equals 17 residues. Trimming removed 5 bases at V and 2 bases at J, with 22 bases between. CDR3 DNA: TGTGCCAGCAGCCCCACCAGTCGTCTAGCGCACACCTACGAGCAGTACTTC. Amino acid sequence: CASSPTSRLAHTYEQYF.

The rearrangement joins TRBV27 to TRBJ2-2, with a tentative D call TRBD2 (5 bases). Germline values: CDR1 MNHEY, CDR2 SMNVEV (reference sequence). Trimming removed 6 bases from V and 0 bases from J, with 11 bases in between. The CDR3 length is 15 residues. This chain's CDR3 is CASSLGSPNTGELFF. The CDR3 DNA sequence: TGTGCCAGCAGCCTGGGGAGCCCGAACACCGGGGAGCTGTTTTTT.

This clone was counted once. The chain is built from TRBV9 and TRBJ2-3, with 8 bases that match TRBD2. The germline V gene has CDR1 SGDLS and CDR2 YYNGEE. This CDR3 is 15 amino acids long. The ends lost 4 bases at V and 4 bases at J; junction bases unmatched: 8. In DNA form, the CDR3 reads TGTGCCAGCAGCCCGAGCGGGAGTAGCGCAGATACGCAGTATTTT. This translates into CASSPSGSSADTQYF. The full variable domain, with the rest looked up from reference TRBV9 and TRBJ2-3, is DSGVTQTPKHLITATGQRVTLRCSPRSGDLSVYWYQQSLDQGLQFLIQYYNGEERAKGNILERFSAQQFPDLHSELNLSSLELGDSALYFCASSPSGSSADTQYFGPGTRLTVL.

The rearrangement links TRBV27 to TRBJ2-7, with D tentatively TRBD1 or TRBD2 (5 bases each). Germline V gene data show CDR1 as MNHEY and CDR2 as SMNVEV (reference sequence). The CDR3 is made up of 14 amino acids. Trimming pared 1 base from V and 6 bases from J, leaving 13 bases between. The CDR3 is CASSLFYRDPEQYF. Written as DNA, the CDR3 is TGTGCCAGCAGTTTATTTTACCGGGACCCCGAGCAGTACTTC.

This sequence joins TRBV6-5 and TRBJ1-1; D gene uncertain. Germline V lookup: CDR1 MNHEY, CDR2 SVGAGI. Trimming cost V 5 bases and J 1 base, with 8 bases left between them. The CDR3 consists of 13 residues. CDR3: CASSNGPNTEAFF. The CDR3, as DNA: TGTGCCAGCAGTAACGGGCCGAACACTGAAGCTTTCTTT.

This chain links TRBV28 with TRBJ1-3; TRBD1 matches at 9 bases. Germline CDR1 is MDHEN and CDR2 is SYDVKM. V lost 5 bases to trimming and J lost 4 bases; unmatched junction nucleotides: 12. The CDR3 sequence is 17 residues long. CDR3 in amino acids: CASSPGQGFGSGNTIYF. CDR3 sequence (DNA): TGTGCCAGCAGTCCGGGACAGGGTTTTGGATCAGGAAACACCATATATTTT. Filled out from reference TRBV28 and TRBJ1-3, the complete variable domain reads DVKVTQSSRYLVKRTGEKVFLECVQDMDHENMFWYRQDPGLGLRLIYFSYDVKMKEKGDIPEGYSVSREKKERFSLILESASTNQTSMYLCASSPGQGFGSGNTIYFGEGSWLTVV.

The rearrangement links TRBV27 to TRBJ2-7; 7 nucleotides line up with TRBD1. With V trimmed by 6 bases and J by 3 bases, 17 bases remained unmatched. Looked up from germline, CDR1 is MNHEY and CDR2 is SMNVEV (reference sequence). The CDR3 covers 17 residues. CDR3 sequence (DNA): TGTGCCAGCAGCCCGGGACAGTGGAGCTTACTTTTCTACGAGCAGTACTTC. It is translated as CASSPGQWSLLFYEQYF.